These 24 T cell receptor beta chains originate from one sample sequenced in a study of blood T cell repertoires in COVID-19. The protocol was immunoSEQ multiplex PCR, while the TCRdb copy is restricted to in-frame clones and leaves out a portion. The sample yields roughly 150,000 clones, 88% seen once. Input material: peripheral blood. The receptors were sampled from a man between 45 and 60 years old who had recovered from COVID-19.

The gene calls are TRBV6-5 and TRBJ2-7; D is possibly TRBD2 (5 bases). V lost 2 bases and J lost 2, with 10 bases in between. Germline V gives CDR1 MNHEY, CDR2 SVGAGI. There are 14 residues in the CDR3. CDR3: CASSYAIGAYEQYF. CDR3 nucleotides: TGTGCCAGCAGTTACGCCATCGGGGCCTACGAGCAGTACTTC.

This rearrangement joins TRBV7-9 to TRBJ2-2; TRBD1 aligns across 9 bases. The length of the CDR3 is 16 residues. V lost 6 bases and J lost 5; bases outside the gene matches: 10. Germline loops: CDR1 SEHNR, CDR2 FQNEAQ (reference sequence). The CDR3 loop is CASRSPGQGWTGELFF. The CDR3 bases are TGTGCCAGCAGATCACCGGGACAGGGATGGACCGGGGAGCTGTTTTTT. Together with reference TRBV7-9 and TRBJ2-2, the CDR3 gives the full variable domain: DTGVSQNPRHKITKRGQNVTFRCDPISEHNRLYWYRQTLGQGPEFLTYFQNEAQLEKSRLLSDRFSAERPKGSFSTLEIQRTEQGDSAMYLCASRSPGQGWTGELFFGEGSRLTVL.

The CDR3 region has the DNA TGTGCCAGCAGCGAGACAGGGGGCCGCCAAGAGACCCAGTACTTC. Protein sequence: CASSETGGRQETQYF. V usage is TRBV7-2 and J usage is TRBJ2-5; TRBD1 agrees at 10 bases. CDR3 length: 15 amino acids. Germline loops: CDR1 SGHTA, CDR2 FQGNSA. V lost 5 bases to trimming and J lost 1 base; unmatched junction nucleotides: 4.

The chain carries TRBV20-1 and TRBJ2-1; D might be TRBD1 (6 bases). V lost 6 bases, J lost 8 bases, and 11 bases lay in between. Per germline, CDR1 DFQATT and CDR2 SNEGSKA (reference sequence). This CDR3 spans 11 amino acids. CDR3 residues: CSASRGDEQFF. The CDR3 region has the DNA TGCAGTGCAAGCAGGGGCGATGAGCAGTTCTTC.

The chain carries TRBV5-1 and TRBJ2-7, with D perhaps TRBD2 (7 bases). Germline V gene lookup returns CDR1 SGHRS and CDR2 YFSETQ. Trimming pared 1 base from V and 1 base from J, leaving 9 bases between. The CDR3 length is 14 residues. CDR3 bases: TGCGCCAGCAGCTTGAAGGGGGGGTCCTACGAGCAGTACTTC. Its protein product is CASSLKGGSYEQYF.

CDR3 DNA sequence: TGTGCCAGCAGTGCCGATATGAGCTCCTACAATGAGCAGTTCTTC. This translates into CASSADMSSYNEQFF. The V call is TRBV2, the J call TRBJ2-1; D is ambiguous. Germline loops: CDR1 SNHLY, CDR2 FYNNEI. The CDR3 contains 15 residues. The V end lost 4 bases, the J end lost 0 bases, and 10 bases lay between the germline ends.

The rearrangement links TRBV14 to TRBJ2-1; possible D gene TRBD2, 6 bases. In germline, CDR1 is SGHDN, CDR2 FVKESK. Trimming shortened V by 1 base and J by 3 bases, and 13 bases separated the two germline ends. The CDR3 spans 16 residues. As DNA, the CDR3 is TGTGCCAGCAGCCAAGGGCACGGGGGAGACTACAATGAGCAGTTCTTC. Amino acid sequence: CASSQGHGGDYNEQFF.

V and J are TRBV5-6 and TRBJ1-1; D is unclear. The germline CDR1 and CDR2 sequences are SGHDT and YYEEEE. Trimming left V 2 bases short and J 4 bases short, with 9 bases between. The CDR3 totals 13 residues. The CDR3 region has the DNA TGTGCCAGCAGCTTAATCCGGAGCACTGAAGCTTTCTTT. Its translation: CASSLIRSTEAFF.

The chain combines TRBV27 with TRBJ2-5; TRBD2 aligns across 9 bases. CDR1 is MNHEY, CDR2 SMNVEV, per germline (reference sequence). The CDR3 is 14 amino acids. V lost 8 bases, J lost 2 bases, and 6 bases stayed unmatched. The DNA for the CDR3 is TGTGCCAGCGGTGGACTAGCGCCACAAGAGACCCAGTACTTC. Its translation: CASGGLAPQETQYF.

The rearrangement links TRBV12-5 to TRBJ1-1; 8 bases line up with TRBD1. The CDR3 spans 15 residues. Germline CDR1 and CDR2: LGHNT and FRNRAP. The V segment lost 8 bases and the J segment 0 bases; nucleotides outside the gene matches: 8. The chain's CDR3 is CASRRDRTMNTEAFF. In DNA, the CDR3 is TGTGCTAGTAGAAGGGACAGGACTATGAACACTGAAGCTTTCTTT. Based on the CDR3 plus reference TRBV12-5 and TRBJ1-1, the full variable domain is DARVTQTPRHKVTEMGQEVTMRCQPILGHNTVFWYRQTMMQGLELLAYFRNRAPLDDSGMPKDRFSAEMPDATLATLKIQPSEPRDSAVYFCASRRDRTMNTEAFFGQGTRLTVV.

The chain combines TRBV29-1 with TRBJ2-3; TRBD2 is a possible D gene (6 bases). V lost 4 bases to trimming and J lost 4 bases, with 12 bases between them. This CDR3 is 13 amino acids long. Germline assignment: CDR1 SQVTM and CDR2 ANQGSEA. Here the CDR3 DNA reads TGCAGCGTTGCCCCGGGCGGGGCAGATACGCAGTATTTT. Translating it yields CSVAPGGADTQYF.

This clone was counted once. The chain employs TRBV7-9 and TRBJ2-7, with a weak D call TRBD2 (6 bases). This CDR3 is 15 amino acids long. The V end lost 5 bases, the J end lost 0 bases, and 14 bases lay between the germline ends. Germline V gives CDR1 SEHNR, CDR2 FQNEAQ (reference sequence). CDR3 protein: CASSRRDLSSYEQYF. CDR3 bases: TGTGCCAGCAGCCGGCGGGACCTAAGCTCCTACGAGCAGTACTTC.

This chain uses TRBV9 with TRBJ2-7, with 9 positions matching TRBD1. The germline CDR1 and CDR2 sequences are SGDLS and YYNGEE. Unmatched junction bases numbered 1, after V lost 0 bases and J lost 6 bases. The CDR3 totals 13 residues. CDR3 DNA: TGTGCCAGCAGCGTAGGACAGGGGGGCGAGCAGTACTTC. Translated, it gives CASSVGQGGEQYF.

This clone showed up just once. The chain employs TRBV28 and TRBJ1-5, with 8 bases aligning to TRBD1. The germline V gene encodes CDR1 MDHEN and CDR2 SYDVKM. The junction had 5 bases not matched to a gene; V was cut back by 6 bases and J by 7 bases. CDR3 length: 13 residues. The CDR3, as DNA: TGTGCCAGCAGGGGTACAGGGGGACAGCCCCAGCATTTT. Translation: CASRGTGGQPQHF.

The genes are TRBV27 and TRBJ2-1; the match to TRBD2 covers 8 bases. CDR1 MNHEY and CDR2 SMNVEV come from the germline V gene (reference sequence). Trimming took 5 bases from V and 4 from J; bases not matched to a gene: 13. There are 17 residues in the CDR3. In DNA, the CDR3 is TGTGCCAGCAGTGCATCGCTCAGCGGGAGCTGGTACAATGAGCAGTTCTTC. Protein: CASSASLSGSWYNEQFF.

The gene calls are TRBV5-1 and TRBJ2-2, with 8 bases matching TRBD1. J lost 6 bases, V lost 5 bases, and 6 bases had no gene match. The CDR3 consists of 14 residues. Germline-derived CDR1 and CDR2 are SGHRS and YFSETQ. CDR3 DNA sequence: TGCGCCAGCAGTTGGACAGGGATCGCCGGGGAGCTGTTTTTT. It specifies CASSWTGIAGELFF. Full variable domain (rest looked up from reference TRBV5-1 and TRBJ2-2): KAGVTQTPRYLIKTRGQQVTLSCSPISGHRSVSWYQQTPGQGLQFLFEYFSETQRNKGNFPGRFSGRQFSNSRSEMNVSTLELGDSALYLCASSWTGIAGELFFGEGSRLTVL.

CDR3 protein: CASTRGDYGYTF. The CDR3 bases are TGTGCCAGCACCAGGGGCGACTATGGCTACACCTTC. The V gene is TRBV12-3 or TRBV12-4, the J gene TRBJ1-2; a possible D gene is TRBD1 (6 bases). CDR3 length: 12 amino acids. Trimming cost V 7 bases and J 3 bases, with 9 bases left between them.

This chain joins TRBV5-6 and TRBJ2-3; 7 bases are shared with TRBD2. Germline V lookup: CDR1 SGHDT, CDR2 YYEEEE. This CDR3 spans 16 amino acids. Unmatched junction bases numbered 12, after V lost 7 bases and J lost 1 base. The CDR3 here is CASAFRLAGRTDTQYF. The CDR3 region has the DNA TGTGCCAGCGCATTTAGGTTAGCGGGCCGCACAGATACGCAGTATTTT.

CDR3 amino acids: CASTNQKSSNQPQHF. Written as DNA, the CDR3 is TGTGCCAGTACCAATCAGAAAAGTAGCAATCAGCCCCAGCATTTT. This sequence joins TRBV19 and TRBJ1-5; D not certain. Germline-derived CDR1 and CDR2 are LNHDA and SQIVND (reference sequence). CDR3 size: 15 residues. V was shortened by 7 bases and J by 0 bases, with 13 bases between the two germline ends.

This sequence joins TRBV10-3 and TRBJ2-1; 10 bases line up with TRBD1. Germline V gene sequence: CDR1 ENHRY, CDR2 SYGVKD. The trim removed 4 bases at V and 9 bases at J, leaving 6 bases unmatched. There are 14 residues in the CDR3. CDR3 in DNA: TGTGCCATCAGTGGGACAGGGGGTGAACTTGAGCAGTTCTTC. It is translated as CAISGTGGELEQFF.

The chain has TRBV12-3 or TRBV12-4 and TRBJ1-4, with 8 bases fitting TRBD1. This CDR3 comprises 13 residues. Germline trimming cut 8 bases from V and 4 bases from J; bases unmatched to any gene: 3. DNA of the CDR3: TGTGCCAGCTCGACAGGGGTTAATGAAAAACTGTTTTTT. This gives the protein CASSTGVNEKLFF.

The chain combines TRBV19 with TRBJ2-6; 12 bases are a match to TRBD1. Germline CDR1 reads LNHDA; CDR2 reads SQIVND (reference sequence). The CDR3 extends over 17 amino acids. V was clipped by 4 bases and J by 4 bases; unmatched bases: 5. CDR3 region: CASSNRDRGQGANVLTF. CDR3 bases: TGTGCCAGTAGTAACCGGGACAGGGGGCAGGGGGCCAACGTCCTGACTTTC.

CDR3 residues: CASSLSGGPYNEQFF. The CDR3 DNA reads TGTGCCAGCAGCCTTAGCGGGGGGCCCTACAATGAGCAGTTCTTC. J is TRBJ2-1 and V is TRBV5-6, with 10 bases fitting TRBD2. Germline CDR1 reads SGHDT; CDR2 reads YYEEEE. The ends lost 4 bases at V and 2 bases at J; junction bases unmatched: 3. The CDR3 runs to 15 residues.

This clone was seen a handful of times. V and J are TRBV7-8 and TRBJ1-1, with D possibly matching TRBD1 (6 bases). The ends were cut back, 4 bases at V and 1 base at J, with 13 bases in the middle. This CDR3 contains 15 residues. The V gene's germline CDR1 is SGHVS and CDR2 FQNEAQ. The CDR3 here is CASSYWQGSNTEAFF. CDR3 in DNA: TGTGCCAGCAGCTACTGGCAGGGGTCGAACACTGAAGCTTTCTTT.